This TCR beta chain was retrieved from a study of shared T cell receptors in the human thymus (dated by TCRdb to the early 2020s). Notes on the research overall: The study examined how self-reactive, shared T-cell receptor alpha chains are generated in the human thymus.

On this clone: It lacks a known antigen. The record has no base qualities; no much larger clone is one base away.

CDR3 length: 13 amino acids, cysteine to phenylalanine. This entry keeps only the CDR3 DNA: 39 bases, framed from base 1. Per the germline V gene (reference sequence), MNHEY is the CDR1 and SMNVEV is the CDR2. Libraries were made using the immunoSEQ multiplex PCR assay. TCRdb holds this immuneACCESS table with in-frame rearrangements only. Some clones are missing; in checked studies, unresolved V genes explain under half, and the rest has no known cause. This sample holds roughly 710,000 clones; 80% to 90% were observed only once. The ten most abundant clones make up approximately 0.01% of the sample. The sample also formed part of further work on human thymus T cells. From that second study: Immunologically healthy infants undergoing open corrective cardiac surgery for congenital heart defects in Finland were used as donors. The thymus tissue came from surgical resects taken out during corrective cardiac surgery. Biased V and J gene segment usage appeared to be present in both thymic and peripheral blood repertoires. The related research found that thymic TCR repertoires overlapped highly between unrelated individuals. TCR alpha and beta repertoires from under 10 infant thymus samples and a few related peripheral blood samples were characterized in the study. The cohort included 5 or 6 male and a couple of female infants, with donor ages spanning 7 to 244 days. Thymocytes were mechanically released from the tissue and were stored as pellets of roughly 9-30 million cells at -70 degrees C. Genomic DNA was extracted from frozen cell pellets with a QIAsymphony instrument. The immunoSEQ multiplex PCR assay was used to amplify the TCRB and TCRAD loci from a standardized amount of quality-controlled genomic DNA. The amplicons covered the V(D)J region and were long enough to include the CDR3 and to identify the V and J genes. The commercial immunoSEQ service was used to sequence amplicons on an Illumina platform. Primer bias and sequencing errors were corrected as previously described, and TCRAD and TCRB were defined on the basis of the IMGT database. Analysis of the repertoires was done with immunoSEQ Analyzer 3.0 and VDJTools and included basic statistics, V/J segment usage, diversity estimates, rarefaction and pairwise overlap. Chao1, ChaoE, Efron-Thisted, Shannon and inverse Simpson indices were used to estimate diversity, which was also estimated on datasets down-sampled to the smallest sample. Repertoire overlap was assessed by strict matching of CDR3 nucleotide sequence, V gene and J gene, and clustering was done by Jaccard-based multidimensional scaling. On average, thymus samples gave 650,000 to 1,000,000 unique TCRB clonotypes, whereas blood samples gave 75,000 to 95,000.

The sample consisted of thymocytes. The origin of this receptor is a girl less than two years old with a congenital heart defect. Donor details come from another sample of the same person, matched by shared clones. Recombination connected TRBV27 to TRBJ2-5, with 8 central nucleotides matching TRBD1. Near its end, the DNA agrees better with TRBJ2-7, so the J call may be wrong. In nucleotide form, the sequence is TGTGCCAGCAGTTGGACAGGGCCCGACGAGCAGTACTTC. The resulting protein is CASSWTGPDEQYF.